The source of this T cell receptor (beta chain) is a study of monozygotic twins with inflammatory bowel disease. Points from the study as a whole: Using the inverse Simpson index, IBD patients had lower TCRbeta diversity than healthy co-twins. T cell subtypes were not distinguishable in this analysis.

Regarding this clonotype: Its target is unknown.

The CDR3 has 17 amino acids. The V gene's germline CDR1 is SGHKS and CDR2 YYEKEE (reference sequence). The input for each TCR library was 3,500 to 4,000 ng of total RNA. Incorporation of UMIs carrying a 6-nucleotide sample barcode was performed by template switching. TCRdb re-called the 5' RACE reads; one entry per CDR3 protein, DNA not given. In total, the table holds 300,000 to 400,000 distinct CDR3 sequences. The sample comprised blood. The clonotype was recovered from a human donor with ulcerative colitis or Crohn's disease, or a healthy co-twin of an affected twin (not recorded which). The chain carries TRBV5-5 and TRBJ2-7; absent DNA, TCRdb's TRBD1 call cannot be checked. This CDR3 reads CASSLVLGGQGAYEQYF.